The clone carrying this T cell receptor (beta chain) was counted many times. Its antigen is still unknown. The sample is drawn from a study of neurological immune-mediated disorders. Study conclusions and caveats: On phylogenetic grouping, the repertoires of 18 of 34 multiple sclerosis patients fell within one related-CDR3 cluster, constituting a possible signature. For the multiple sclerosis repertoire cluster, no association with any clinical or MRI feature was found.

The making of cDNA relied on 5'RACE with 10-nucleotide random UMIs. Over 170 million TCR-beta sequences from 15-18 subjects came out of each sequencing run. TCRdb reprocessed the 5' RACE reads via MiXCR and lists one record per CDR3 protein. The data contain about 60,000 distinct CDR3 sequences, 4% to 5.5% of them singletons. Sequencing was done on a sample of PBMCs. The clonotype comes from a man aged 50-59 years with multiple sclerosis.

The CDR3 DNA reads as TGCAGTGCTAGATCCAGACACGTTATCTCCTACGAGCAGTACTTC. This codes for CSARSRHVISYEQYF. The rearrangement links TRBV20-1 to TRBJ2-7, with no clear D. V dropped 2 bases and J dropped 0 bases, with 14 bases sitting between them. Germline-derived CDR1 and CDR2 are DFQATT and SNEGSKA (reference sequence). This CDR3 has 15 amino acids.